Below, 15 T cell receptor beta chains from the same sample are listed, as sequenced in a study of blood T cell repertoires in COVID-19. The protocol was immunoSEQ multiplex PCR, while the TCRdb copy is restricted to in-frame clones and leaves out a portion. This repertoire shows around 200,000 clones, around 83% found once; its top ten account for roughly 9.4%. The specimen was peripheral blood. Receptors originate from a man aged 40-49 years with active or convalescent COVID-19.

The chain recombines TRBV12-2 with TRBJ2-6; the table's D call, TRBD1, has no DNA check behind it. TRBV12-2 is a pseudogene. The CDR3 loop spans 16 amino acids. The CDR3 sequence is CAPPGQGPTGANVLTF. The CDR3 coding sequence is TGTGCACCCCCCGGACAGGGCCCGACTGGGGCCAACGTCCTGACTTTC.

With regard to this clone: The identical CDR3 is also encoded by other nucleotide sequences in the sample. The J gene is TRBJ1-1, the V gene TRBV24-1; the match to TRBD1 covers 8 bases. Per germline, CDR1 KGHDR and CDR2 SFDVKD. The CDR3 contains 15 residues. V was pared by 3 bases and J by 0 bases, with 2 bases of the junction left unmatched. The CDR3 is CATSDGQGLNTEAFF. In nucleotides, the CDR3 is TGTGCCACCAGTGATGGACAGGGATTGAACACTGAAGCTTTCTTT.

This chain connects TRBV5-6 to TRBJ1-1, with D maybe TRBD1 (5 bases). Germline V gives CDR1 SGHDT, CDR2 YYEEEE. CDR3 length: 13 amino acids. V was pared by 5 bases and J by 11 bases, with 19 bases between. CDR3 coding DNA: TGTGCCAGCAGGATGAGGAGGGGCTTGGAGGCTTTCTTT. This encodes CASRMRRGLEAFF.

This sequence joins TRBV11-3 and TRBJ2-7, with 12 nucleotides matching TRBD1. The CDR3 sequence is 15 residues long. Germline CDR1 is SGHNT and CDR2 is YENEEA. Trimming at V came to 5 bases and at J to 2 bases, leaving 4 bases not matched to a gene. The CDR3 region is CASSVGQGAAYEQYF. CDR3 DNA: TGTGCCAGCAGCGTGGGACAGGGGGCCGCCTACGAGCAGTACTTC.

The rearrangement joins TRBV6-6 to TRBJ1-3; maybe TRBD1 (5 bases). Germline V gives CDR1 MNHNY, CDR2 SVGAGI (reference sequence). V was shortened by 4 bases and J by 1 base, with 11 bases between the two germline ends. This CDR3 region has 15 residues. The CDR3 sequence is CASSFRGNSGNTIYF. The CDR3 DNA reads TGTGCCAGCAGTTTTAGGGGAAATTCTGGAAACACCATATATTTT.

The genes are TRBV5-5 and TRBJ1-1, with D perhaps matching TRBD1 (6 bases). CDR3 size: 15 residues. Per the germline V gene, CDR1 is SGHKS and CDR2 is YYEKEE (reference sequence). Trimming stripped 1 base from V and 0 bases from J, with 10 bases between. The CDR3, as DNA: TGTGCCAGCAGCTTGAATTACAGGGTGAACACTGAAGCTTTCTTT. It yields the protein CASSLNYRVNTEAFF.

CDR3 loop: CASSPSGQMGVIVFF. DNA for the CDR3: TGCGCCAGCAGCCCCTCGGGACAGATGGGAGTTATAGTTTTCTTT. The rearrangement links TRBV5-1 to TRBJ1-1; 7 bases match TRBD1. Germline V CDR1 and CDR2: SGHRS, YFSETQ. Losses at the gene ends were 4 bases for V and 13 bases for J; bases not matched to a gene: 19. The CDR3 covers 15 residues.

The CDR3 bases are TGTGCCAGTAAACCCGGGACAGGGGAATCCTACAATGAGCAGTTCTTC. Translated, it gives CASKPGTGESYNEQFF. The chain uses TRBV19 and TRBJ2-1; 10 bases line up with TRBD1. V lost 7 bases, J lost 1 base, and 7 bases stayed unmatched. This CDR3 spans 16 amino acids. The germline V gene encodes CDR1 LNHDA and CDR2 SQIVND (reference sequence).

The chain links TRBV29-1 to TRBJ2-6; TRBD1 matches 10 bases. From germline, CDR1 is SQVTM and CDR2 ANQGSEA. Trimming removed 6 bases from V and 4 bases from J; junction bases left unmatched: 9. This CDR3 has 16 residues. Here the CDR3 reads CSVRGQGVSGANVLTF. The CDR3 DNA is TGCAGCGTGCGCGGACAGGGGGTGTCGGGGGCCAACGTCCTGACTTTC. The whole variable domain, filled in from reference TRBV29-1 and TRBJ2-6, reads SAVISQKPSRDICQRGTSLTIQCQVDSQVTMMFWYRQQPGQSLTLIATANQGSEATYESGFVIDKFPISRPNLTFSTLTVSNMSPEDSSIYLCSVRGQGVSGANVLTFGAGSRLTVL.

The V and J genes are TRBV18 and TRBJ2-5, with 8 bases aligning to TRBD2. V dropped 3 bases and J dropped 2; count of bases not matched to a gene: 5. Germline CDR1 is KGHSH and CDR2 is LQKENI. The CDR3 covers 15 residues. This CDR3 reads CASSPASGYQETQYF. CDR3 DNA sequence: TGTGCCAGCTCACCGGCTAGCGGGTATCAAGAGACCCAGTACTTC.

This chain joins TRBV19 and TRBJ1-2; 7 bases map to TRBD1. Germline CDR1 reads LNHDA; CDR2 reads SQIVND (reference sequence). The junction had 6 bases not matched to a gene; V was cut back by 4 bases and J by 7 bases. This CDR3 has 13 amino acids. The CDR3 sequence: CASSRRQGGGYTF. In nucleotides, the CDR3 is TGTGCCAGTAGTAGGCGACAGGGAGGTGGCTACACCTTC.

The chain joins TRBV30 to TRBJ2-3; tentative D call: TRBD2 (7 bases). Per the germline V gene, CDR1 is GTSNPN and CDR2 is SVGIG (reference sequence). The CDR3 length is 17 residues. The germline V and J ends were trimmed by 0 bases and 2 bases, with 18 bases remaining between them. The DNA for the CDR3 is TGTGCCTGGAGTGTACACGGGGGGCGGGTCACCACAGATACGCAGTATTTT. This sequence encodes CAWSVHGGRVTTDTQYF.

This chain joins TRBV19 and TRBJ2-4, with a weak D call TRBD1 (7 bases). This CDR3 comprises 14 residues. The germline CDR1 and CDR2 sequences are LNHDA and SQIVND (reference sequence). The V end lost 5 bases, the J end lost 9 bases, and 17 bases lay between the germline ends. CDR3 DNA: TGTGCCAGTAGTCGGGACAGCTTGGGGGGCATTCAGTACTTC. This sequence encodes CASSRDSLGGIQYF.

The chain combines TRBV3-1 (or the pseudogene TRBV3-2) with TRBJ2-7, with unresolved D. Germline CDR1 LGHDT, CDR2 YNNKEL (reference sequence). The CDR3 runs 13 residues. V dropped 0 bases and J dropped 3 bases, with 6 bases sitting between them. CDR3 nucleotides: TGTGCCAGCAGCCAAGATTGGCACTACGAGCAGTACTTC. Its translation is CASSQDWHYEQYF.

In this sample, this clone turned up once. The chain employs TRBV5-6 and TRBJ1-6, with D possibly matching TRBD1 (5 bases). The CDR3 totals 14 residues. Trimming left V 1 base short and J 9 bases short, with 11 bases between. Germline CDR1 SGHDT, CDR2 YYEEEE. CDR3 amino acids: CASSLRSRVSPLHF. CDR3 nucleotides: TGTGCCAGCAGCTTGAGGTCCAGGGTTTCACCCCTCCACTTT. Combining the CDR3 with reference TRBV5-6 and TRBJ1-6 gives the whole variable domain DAGVTQSPTHLIKTRGQQVTLRCSPKSGHDTVSWYQQALGQGPQFIFQYYEEEERQRGNFPDRFSGHQFPNYSSELNVNALLLGDSALYLCASSLRSRVSPLHFGNGTRLTVT.